This paragraph covers one T cell receptor (beta chain) sequence. Its antigen is still unknown. The repertoire was sequenced with immunoSEQ multiplex PCR; TCRdb's copy has only in-frame clones and lacks some. Here the sample spans about 140,000 clones, around nine tenths being singletons. This sample was taken from a study of T cell responses to AZD1222 COVID-19 vaccine. The study, taken as a whole, reports: Increased Spike-specific TCR breadth and depth were observed after two AZD1222 doses.

This CDR3 comprises 13 residues. Germline CDR1 MDHEN, CDR2 SYDVKM. The ends were cut back, 2 bases at V and 1 base at J, with 5 bases in the middle. Sequencing used peripheral blood, obtained 28 days after the second AZD1222 dose. This clonotype was sampled from an adult who received the AZD1222 COVID-19 vaccine. The chain employs TRBV28 and TRBJ1-1; D is unclear. The CDR3 bases are TGTGCCAGCAGTTTAACTTCGAACACTGAAGCTTTCTTT. Translation: CASSLTSNTEAFF.